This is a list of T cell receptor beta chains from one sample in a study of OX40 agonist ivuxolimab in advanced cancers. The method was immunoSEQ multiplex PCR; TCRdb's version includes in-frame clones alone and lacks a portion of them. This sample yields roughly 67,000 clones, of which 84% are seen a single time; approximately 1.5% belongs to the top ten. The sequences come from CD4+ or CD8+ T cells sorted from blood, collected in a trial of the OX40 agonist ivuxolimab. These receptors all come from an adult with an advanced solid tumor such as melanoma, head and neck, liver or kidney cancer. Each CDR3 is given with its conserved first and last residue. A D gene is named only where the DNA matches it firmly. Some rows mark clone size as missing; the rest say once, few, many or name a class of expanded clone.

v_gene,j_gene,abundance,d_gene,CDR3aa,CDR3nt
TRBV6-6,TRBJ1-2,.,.,CASTSHRSVYGYTF,TGTGCCAGCACCTCTCACAGGTCGGTCTATGGCTACACCTTC
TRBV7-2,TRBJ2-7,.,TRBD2,CASSPRTSGVIYEQYF,TGTGCCAGCAGCCCCCGGACTAGCGGGGTCATCTACGAGCAGTACTTC
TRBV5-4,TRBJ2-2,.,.,CASSRLVVEAGELFF,TGTGCCAGCAGCCGTCTTGTGGTGGAGGCCGGGGAGCTGTTTTTT
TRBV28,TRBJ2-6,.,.,CASSSRGYGANVLTF,TGTGCCAGCAGTTCTCGGGGTTACGGGGCCAACGTCCTGACTTTC
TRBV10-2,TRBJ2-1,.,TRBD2,CASSESTASGRFLFF,TGCGCCAGCAGTGAGTCAACGGCTAGCGGGAGATTTCTGTTCTTC
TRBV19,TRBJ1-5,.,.,CASSMGIGQPQHF,TGTGCCAGTAGTATGGGGATTGGGCAGCCCCAGCATTTT
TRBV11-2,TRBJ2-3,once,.,CASSFRAGAYTDTQYF,TGTGCCAGCAGCTTCAGGGCAGGGGCGTACACAGATACGCAGTATTTT
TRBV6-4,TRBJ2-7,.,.,CASSDSTVLDSYEQYF,TGTGCCAGCAGTGACTCGACCGTATTAGACTCCTACGAGCAGTACTTC
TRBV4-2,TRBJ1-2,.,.,CASSQELESYGYTF,TGTGCCAGCAGCCAAGAATTAGAGAGCTATGGCTACACCTTC
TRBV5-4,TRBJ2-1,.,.,CASSLVAVNNEQFF,TGTGCCAGCAGCTTGGTAGCGGTAAACAATGAGCAGTTCTTC
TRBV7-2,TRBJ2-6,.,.,CASSFNLDSGANVLTF,TGTGCCAGCAGCTTTAATCTGGACTCTGGGGCCAACGTCCTGACTTTC
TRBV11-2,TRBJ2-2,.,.,CASSSQGGFQAGELFF,TGTGCCAGCAGCTCTCAGGGAGGATTCCAGGCCGGGGAGCTGTTTTTT
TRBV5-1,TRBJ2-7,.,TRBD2,CASSLGLAEAEQYF,TGCGCCAGCAGCTTGGGACTAGCGGAAGCGGAGCAGTACTTC
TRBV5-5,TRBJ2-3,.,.,CASSPSTGWDTQYF,TGTGCCAGCAGCCCTTCGACAGGTTGGGATACGCAGTATTTT
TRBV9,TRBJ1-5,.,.,CASSSYKGIASNQPQHF,TGTGCCAGCAGCTCCTACAAAGGGATTGCCAGCAATCAGCCCCAGCATTTT
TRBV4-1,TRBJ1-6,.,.,CASSQDGQTYNSPLHF,TGCGCCAGCAGCCAAGATGGGCAGACCTATAATTCACCCCTCCACTTT
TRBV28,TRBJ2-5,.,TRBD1,CASSFSGGVTETQYF,TGTGCCAGCAGTTTTTCAGGGGGTGTTACGGAGACCCAGTACTTC
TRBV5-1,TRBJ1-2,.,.,CASSFTGQDYGYTF,TGCGCCAGCAGCTTTACGGGGCAGGACTATGGCTACACCTTC
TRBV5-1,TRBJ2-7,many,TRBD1,CASSQPSRDRDEQYF,TGCGCCAGCAGCCAGCCATCCCGGGACAGGGATGAGCAGTACTTC
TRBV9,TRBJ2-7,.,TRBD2,CASSTGGAGSYEQYF,TGTGCCAGCAGCACCGGGGGAGCGGGATCCTACGAGCAGTACTTC
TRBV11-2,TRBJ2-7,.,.,CASSLVTGTKISYEQYF,TGTGCCAGCAGCTTAGTAACCGGGACAAAGATCTCCTACGAGCAGTACTTC
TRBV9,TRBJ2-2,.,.,CASSVVVGNTGELFF,TGTGCCAGCAGCGTAGTTGTGGGGAACACCGGGGAGCTGTTTTTT
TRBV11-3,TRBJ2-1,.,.,CASSSTRSKLIDEQFF,TGTGCCAGCAGCTCGACAAGGTCCAAATTAATCGATGAGCAGTTCTTC